This T cell receptor beta chain stems from a study of T-cell memory formation after mild COVID-19 (dated by TCRdb to about 2021). Regarding the study in general: TCR sequence clusters from the two donors were largely donor specific. In a couple of donors, T-cell clones that expanded and contracted after mild COVID-19 were followed by sequencing TCRalpha and TCRbeta repertoires longitudinally. The cohort was made up of two young adult volunteers, one female and one male, who were previously healthy.

Ficoll-Paque density gradient centrifugation was the method used to isolate PBMCs. As concerns this clonotype: No cognate antigen has been identified for it. There are no base qualities to consult, and no much larger clone falls within one base.

V drops 4 bases and J drops 3 bases, leaving 15 bases in between. From its cysteine to its phenylalanine, the CDR3 spans 15 amino acids. Here the CDR3 DNA is all that survives: 45 bases in frame from base 1. In the germline V gene, CDR1 corresponds to MGHRA and CDR2 to YSYEKL. General conclusions and limits of the study: Some responding clones were detected in pre-infection memory, which suggested that pre-existing cross-reactive memory T cells had joined the SARS-CoV-2 response. Balanced CD4/CD8 phenotypes were observed for clones contracting from day 15 to 85, whereas a bias towards CD4+ was observed for a second wave of clones expanding from day 15 to 37. Contracting CD4+ clones turned up mainly in the CM and EM memory subsets, whereas EMRA was where CD8+ clones were enriched. Whether the second-wave clones peaking on day 37 were SARS-CoV-2 specific was not confirmed. The study included only a couple of mild cases, and larger cohorts that include severe cases with pre-infection samples were judged to be necessary.

TCRdb records Illumina NovaSeq 6000 as the sequencer. cDNA libraries for TCRalpha and TCRbeta were prepared by 5'RACE using constant-segment primers, with sample barcodes and unique molecular identifiers added. Trizol reagent was used to extract RNA from every sample. The libraries were amplified in two PCR steps, and the second step added a second sample barcode and Illumina TruSeq adapters. Libraries were sequenced on an Illumina NovaSeq with 2 x 150 bp paired-end reads. The study's processing was this. The reads were demultiplexed and collapsed into UMI-guided consensus sequences using migec v1.2.7. Using mixcr v2.1.11, UMI consensuses were aligned to TRA and TRB V and J templates and then assembled into clonotypes. Clonotypes were classified as expanded or contracted when called significant by both edgeR and NoisET, with noise models trained on biological replicates. For edgeR calls, a false discovery rate-adjusted p below 0.01 and a log2 fold-change threshold of 1 were applied. As an exploratory analysis of dynamics, PCA with hierarchical clustering was applied to max-normalized trajectories of the 1000 most abundant clonotypes. Each responding clone was given a CD4 or CD8 phenotype based on the CD4+ and CD8+ repertoires, which had been sequenced separately. The public sequencing data were trimmed at Q25 with fastp and processed into clonotypes with MiXCR by TCRdb, which kept only in-frame beta chains. Merged by CDR3 protein, the rows form single entries marked with the most common genes and DNA. The V and J calls and clone size come from TCRdb's table, not from the authors' own analysis. The sample profile shows some 190,000 distinct CDR3 sequences; about 17% of them were found once. The top ten clones comprise around 2.4% of the sample.

This sequence uses TRBV4-1 and TRBJ1-1; TRBD1 is perhaps the D gene, given 6 matching bases. This receptor was identified in an adult woman who had mild COVID-19 (a few samples of this study predate the infection). The sample titles of this study are shuffled in the database, so cell type and time point are left out; the donor was told from shared clones. Sequencing was done on a sample of PBMCs or a T cell subset sorted from them (not recorded which). The CDR3 reads as follows: CASSPVGGMDTEAFF. The sequenced DNA: TGCGCCAGCAGCCCTGTGGGGGGCATGGACACTGAAGCTTTCTTT.